This T cell receptor beta chain was sequenced for a study of shared clonotypes between healthy human individuals (dated by TCRdb to 2018 to 2020). About the investigation overall: A few men and two women, aged 18 to 49 years, made up the cohort. Per donor, leukapheresis produced somewhere between about 0.9 and 9.5 billion PBMCs. Libraries were prepared and TCR repertoires were sequenced by different laboratories using diverse techniques, in order to increase sequencing depth and limit assay-specific biases. The study deeply sequenced blood TCR repertoires of about 5 healthy adults to estimate repertoire size and the extent of clonotype sharing between individuals. For each donor, CD4 naive and CD4 memory were each run on three plates, CD8 naive on two plates, and CD8 memory on one plate.

The donors were healthy, HIV-negative adults who had no recently reported acute infections or vaccinations. All donors were Caucasian adults living in Nashville, Tennessee, USA. CD4+ T cells were enriched through magnetic negative selection, after which naive cells were positively selected on CD45RA and the remaining negative fraction served as the memory subset. After blood collection by leukapheresis, PBMCs were isolated using Ficoll-Histopaque density gradient centrifugation and then cryopreserved in the vapor phase of liquid nitrogen. Purity and quantity of every magnetically sorted T cell population were checked by analytical flow cytometry. Genomic DNA was isolated from every sorted fraction and measured by UV absorbance on a Nanodrop 2000c. Using the deep immunoSEQ assay, TCR CDR3 regions were amplified from genomic DNA by multiplex PCR. For each cell subset, the extracted genomic DNA was distributed evenly across all wells of several immunoSEQ 96-well plates, and each plate served as one replicate. For sorted subsets, approximately 190 ng of genomic DNA, equivalent to tens of thousands of T cell genomes, went into each replicate PCR. Purified libraries were quantified with a Qubit 3.0 fluorometer, sized on a Bioanalyzer 2100, and re-quantified with the KAPA Library Quantification kit. Every immunoSEQ 96-well plate was sequenced on a dedicated single-read 150-cycle Illumina NextSeq 550 flow cell. The paper's data handling went like this. Because the immunoSEQ output held only junctional sequences and lacked quality scores, the filtering could not match the filtering applied to full-length reads. Sequences were annotated with PyIR, a Python wrapper for IgBLAST v1.9, using IMGT germline references to assign V/J genes and CDR3. Reads were filtered out if the reads had weak V/J assignments (E-value above 1e-6), no CDR3, stop codons, out-of-frame junctions, or ambiguous translated residues. V3J clonotypes were defined as sequences sharing the same inferred V gene, J gene, and CDR3 amino acid sequence. Percentage overlap between repertoires was computed as shared unique clonotypes divided by the size of the smaller repertoire. Three approaches were used to assess repertoire richness: RTK rarefaction, the Chao1 estimator, and Recon v2.1 estimates of unobserved clonotypes. Generation probabilities were computed with OLGA for all TCRbeta clonotypes obtained by the gDNA method from several donors. TCRdb took over this immuneACCESS table, retaining in-frame rearrangements with V and J assigned. Such tables are incomplete; in checked studies, under half of the missing clones stem from an unresolved V gene, and the remainder is unexplained. V, J and clone size derive from that table, while D and trimming were established from the DNA sequence. The sample records over a million clones, under 80% of which are singletons. About 1.4% of the sample lies in the top ten.

Study-level results and caveats: Pairwise subsampling indicated that sequencing depth was expected to affect the degree of clonotype sharing among donors. Across a handful of donors, 5% to 6% of naive CD4, approximately 3.6% of naive CD8, about 2.3% of memory CD4, and roughly 0.41% of memory CD8 clonotypes were shared. Only blood was sampled, and tissue TCR repertoires likely differ from those in blood. Higher generation probabilities were observed for clonotypes shared by all four sorted-subset donors than for non-shared clonotypes. Estimated clonotype richness was generally larger for naive than for memory subsets. Even with the large sequencing depth, rarefaction of the sorted-subset datasets indicated that sequencing was incomplete. The genetic and exposure-history diversity represented was limited by the small number of donors.

Points on this clone: The target of this receptor is not known. No much larger clone exists at a distance of one base, and base qualities are not known.

Unmatched junction bases come to 5, with V trimmed by 4 bases and J by 3 bases. Spanning cysteine to phenylalanine, the CDR3 consists of 15 amino acids. Of the read, only the CDR3 DNA is kept; its 45 bases are in frame from base 1. Based on the germline V gene, the CDR1 and CDR2 sequences are SNHLY and FYNNEI. This receptor was taken from a man younger than 35 in good health. This receptor chain uses TRBV2 and TRBJ2-2; 7 junctional bases match TRBD1. The sequenced material came from memory CD4+ T cells sorted from blood. The sample's cell subset or site, from its label and the paper: CD45RA-negative fraction. The nucleotides are TGTGCCAGCAGTGTGTCAGGGGGTTACACCGGGGAGCTGTTTTTT. Its amino acids are CASSVSGGYTGELFF.